The 14 T cell receptor beta chains listed next were all sequenced from one sample in a study of radiotherapy plus CTLA-4 blockade in lung cancer. Produced via immunoSEQ multiplex PCR; TCRdb's table is partial and in-frame only. This table has approximately 85,000 clones, approximately 86% appearing once. The specimen was peripheral blood, collected from a patient treated with radiotherapy plus ipilimumab. These receptors all stem from a human donor with non-small cell lung cancer who had a partial response to radiotherapy plus ipilimumab.

The genes are TRBV6-1 and TRBJ2-3; 7 bases line up with TRBD2. Germline CDR1 is MNHNS and CDR2 is SASEGT. V lost 7 bases to trimming and J lost 0 bases; unmatched junction nucleotides: 4. The CDR3 has 14 residues. CDR3 sequence (DNA): TGTGCCAGCACCAGGGACTACAGCACAGATACGCAGTATTTT. Residues: CASTRDYSTDTQYF.

The gene calls are TRBV14 and TRBJ1-4; TRBD1 might be the D (5 bases). Germline CDR1 is SGHDN and CDR2 is FVKESK. Trimming cost V 2 bases and J 10 bases, with 5 bases left between them. This CDR3 is built from 11 residues. CDR3 DNA sequence: TGTGCCAGCAGCCAACAGGGAAAACTGTTTTTT. Its protein is CASSQQGKLFF.

This chain joins TRBV29-1 and TRBJ1-1; D is possibly TRBD1 (5 bases). Trimming left V 4 bases short and J 5 bases short, with 11 bases between. The CDR3 is 12 amino acids. Germline loops: CDR1 SQVTM, CDR2 ANQGSEA. CDR3 amino acids: CSVVAGMTEAFF. In DNA form, the CDR3 reads TGCAGCGTTGTGGCAGGGATGACTGAAGCTTTCTTT. The whole variable domain, remainder taken from reference TRBV29-1 and TRBJ1-1, is SAVISQKPSRDICQRGTSLTIQCQVDSQVTMMFWYRQQPGQSLTLIATANQGSEATYESGFVIDKFPISRPNLTFSTLTVSNMSPEDSSIYLCSVVAGMTEAFFGQGTRLTVV.

J is TRBJ1-2 and V is TRBV19; D is uncertain. The length of the CDR3 is 11 residues. CDR1 is LNHDA, CDR2 SQIVND, per germline (reference sequence). Between the trimmed V and J ends, which lost 5 bases and 3 bases, there was a span of 4 bases. In DNA form, the CDR3 reads TGTGCCAGTAGTTCCTACTATGGCTACACCTTC. Amino acids: CASSSYYGYTF.

The chain has TRBV28 and TRBJ2-7; 12 nucleotides align to TRBD2. This CDR3 spans 15 amino acids. Germline trimming cut 5 bases from V and 5 bases from J; bases unmatched to any gene: 7. Germline V gene data show CDR1 as MDHEN and CDR2 as SYDVKM. CDR3 residues: CASSPHTSGRNEQYV. The CDR3 DNA follows: TGTGCCAGCAGTCCCCACACTAGCGGGAGGAACGAGCAGTACGTC.

CDR3: CAISGTGGEKLFF. The CDR3, as DNA: TGTGCCATCAGTGGGACAGGGGGAGAAAAACTGTTTTTT. The chain has TRBV10-3 and TRBJ1-4; 10 nucleotides match TRBD1. Germline CDR1 is ENHRY and CDR2 is SYGVKD. V gave up 4 bases and J gave up 8 bases; unmatched junction bases: 1. The CDR3 consists of 13 residues.

V gene TRBV5-4 combines with J gene TRBJ2-3; TRBD2 agrees at 14 bases. Germline CDR1 is SGHNT and CDR2 is YYREEE (reference sequence). This CDR3 is built from 16 residues. The V segment lost 4 bases and the J segment 6 bases; nucleotides outside the gene matches: 7. The CDR3, as DNA: TGTGCCAGCAGCCCGGGGACTAGCGGGAGAACGGATACGCAGTATTTT. It is translated as CASSPGTSGRTDTQYF.

The chain has TRBV5-1 and TRBJ2-1, with a tentative D call TRBD2 (7 bases). The CDR3 is 11 residues long. Germline lookup yields CDR1 SGHRS and CDR2 YFSETQ. Trimming took off 5 bases at V and 15 bases at J, with 15 bases between the two ends. The CDR3: CASSEGGGAFF. DNA of the CDR3: TGCGCCAGCAGTGAGGGAGGGGGTGCGTTCTTC.

On this clone itself: This sample includes further DNA sequences coding for the same CDR3. This chain connects TRBV27 to TRBJ2-7; 13 bases line up with TRBD2. Trimming at V came to 3 bases and at J to 2 bases, leaving 1 base not matched to a gene. CDR1 and CDR2 (germline): MNHEY, SMNVEV (reference sequence). This CDR3 is 15 amino acids long. The CDR3 loop is CASSLGTSGTYEQYF. In nucleotides, the CDR3 is TGTGCCAGCAGTTTGGGGACTAGCGGGACCTACGAGCAGTACTTC.

The V call is TRBV11-1, the J call TRBJ2-3, with 11 bases lining up with TRBD2. This CDR3 comprises 16 residues. J was trimmed by 2 bases and V by 6 bases; bases with no gene match: 7. Germline V gene data show CDR1 as SGHAT and CDR2 as FQDESV (reference sequence). The chain's CDR3 is CASRQGTSGYTDTQYF. In DNA, the CDR3 is TGTGCCAGCAGACAAGGGACTAGCGGCTACACAGATACGCAGTATTTT.

V and J are TRBV5-1 and TRBJ2-7; 8 bases agree with TRBD1. CDR1 is SGHRS and CDR2 is YFSETQ in the germline V gene. Trimming took 0 bases from V and 5 from J; bases not matched to a gene: 7. The CDR3 spans 15 residues. The CDR3 loop reads CASSLAGQGADEQYF. Here the CDR3 DNA reads TGCGCCAGCAGCTTGGCGGGGCAGGGGGCCGACGAGCAGTACTTC.

A note on this clone: This sample includes further DNA sequences coding for the same CDR3. The chain has TRBV18 and TRBJ2-1; D unclear. Trimming took off 3 bases at V and 0 bases at J, with 6 bases between the two ends. CDR3 length: 14 amino acids. Germline-derived CDR1 and CDR2 are KGHSH and LQKENI. CDR3 sequence (DNA): TGTGCCAGCTCACCCGTCTCCTCCTACAATGAGCAGTTCTTC. Translating gives CASSPVSSYNEQFF.

The V gene is TRBV5-4, the J gene TRBJ1-3; TRBD1 matches at 7 bases. The V and J ends lost 4 bases and 0 bases, in that order; junction bases with no gene match: 4. In germline, CDR1 is SGHNT, CDR2 YYREEE (reference sequence). The length of the CDR3 is 15 residues. The CDR3, as DNA: TGTGCCAGCAGCCGACAGGGCGTCTCTGGAAACACCATATATTTT. Translated, it gives CASSRQGVSGNTIYF.

This chain links TRBV5-1 with TRBJ2-6, with 7 bases aligning to TRBD2. Germline V lookup: CDR1 SGHRS, CDR2 YFSETQ. The CDR3 sequence is 18 residues long. V shed 4 bases and J 4 bases; nucleotides not matched to a gene: 14. In DNA form, the CDR3 reads TGCGCCAGCAGCGCGGGACTAAACTCTGTTGGGGGGGCCAACGTCCTGACTTTC. Amino acids: CASSAGLNSVGGANVLTF. Together with reference TRBV5-1 and TRBJ2-6, the CDR3 gives the full variable domain: KAGVTQTPRYLIKTRGQQVTLSCSPISGHRSVSWYQQTPGQGLQFLFEYFSETQRNKGNFPGRFSGRQFSNSRSEMNVSTLELGDSALYLCASSAGLNSVGGANVLTFGAGSRLTVL.